The source of this T cell receptor beta chain is a study of Tregs in tolerant kidney transplant recipients. The method was immunoSEQ multiplex PCR; TCRdb's version includes in-frame clones alone and lacks a portion of them. This sample has roughly 66,000 clones, with approximately 92% found just once. CD4+CD25+CD127- Tregs, CD4+CD25- non-Tregs, CD4 and CD8 cells were sorted. Per germline, CDR1 PRHDT and CDR2 FYEKMQ (reference sequence). Trimming removed 1 base at V and 0 bases at J, with 10 bases between. The length of the CDR3 is 16 residues. Here the sequenced sample was CD8+ T cells from blood, taken before the transplant. This chain links TRBV13 with TRBJ2-1; D might be TRBD2 (5 bases). The TCR originated in a human donor who received a combined kidney and bone marrow transplant. CDR3 amino acids: CASSLEPAASYNEQFF. CDR3 DNA: TGTGCCAGCAGCTTAGAGCCAGCGGCCTCCTACAATGAGCAGTTCTTC.